This TCR beta chain stems from a study of T-cell reconstitution after alpha-beta-depleted transplantation in children. This clonotype was counted at least ten times. Unique molecular identifiers were used to barcode this TCRbeta library. A single record per CDR3 protein comes from TCRdb applying MiXCR to the PCR reads. The table shows 300,000 to 400,000 distinct CDR3 sequences, with roughly 15% occurring only once. With 0 bases removed from V and 0 bases from J, the gap between germline ends came to 11 bases. This CDR3 spans 16 amino acids. Germline V gene sequence: CDR1 LNHNV, CDR2 YYDKDF (reference sequence).

This receptor was obtained from a male patient aged 2 to 9 who had a stem cell transplant for acute lymphoblastic leukemia, so the T cells may come from the graft donor. The chain joins TRBV15 to TRBJ1-1; a possible D gene is TRBD1 (6 bases). This specimen consisted of PBMCs, mostly from graft donor cells, obtained 360 days after TCRalphabeta/CD19-depleted stem cell transplant. The CDR3 loop is CATSRDWYRVNTEAFF. The CDR3 region has the DNA TGTGCCACCAGCAGAGATTGGTACAGGGTGAACACTGAAGCTTTCTTT.